This T cell receptor (beta chain) originates from a study of T cells in narcolepsy. In the case of this clone: Antigen: not known.

Trimming stripped 7 bases from V and 1 base from J, with 10 bases between. Per the germline V gene, CDR1 is MNHEY and CDR2 is SVGAGI. This CDR3 is built from 13 residues. Notes on the study in general: HCRT-specific and TRIB2-specific autoreactive clonotypes appeared among same-patient CSF and blood CD4+ clonotypes.

Generated by immunoSEQ multiplex PCR, the TCRdb table keeps only in-frame clones and is missing some. The sample holds tens of thousands of clones, over 80% seen once. Sequenced sample: CD45RA- memory CD4+ T cells from PBMCs. The rearrangement links TRBV6-5 to TRBJ1-1; D unclear. This clonotype was obtained from a human donor with narcolepsy. The CDR3 DNA reads as TGTGCCAGCACTCGGACGGGGAACACTGAAGCTTTCTTT. This sequence encodes CASTRTGNTEAFF.